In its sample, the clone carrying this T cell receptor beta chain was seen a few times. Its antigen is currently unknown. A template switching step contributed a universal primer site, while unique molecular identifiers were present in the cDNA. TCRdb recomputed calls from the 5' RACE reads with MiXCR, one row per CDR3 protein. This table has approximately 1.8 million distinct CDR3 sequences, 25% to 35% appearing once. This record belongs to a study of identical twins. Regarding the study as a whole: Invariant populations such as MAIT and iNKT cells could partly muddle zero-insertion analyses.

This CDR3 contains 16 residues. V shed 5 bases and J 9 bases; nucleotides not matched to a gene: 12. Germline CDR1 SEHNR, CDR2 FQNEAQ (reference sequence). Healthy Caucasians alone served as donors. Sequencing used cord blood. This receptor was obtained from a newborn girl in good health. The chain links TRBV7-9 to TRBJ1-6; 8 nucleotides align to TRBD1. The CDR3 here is CASSNPDRAYSSPLHF. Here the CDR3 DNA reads TGTGCCAGCAGCAACCCGGACAGGGCGTACAGTTCACCCCTCCACTTT.